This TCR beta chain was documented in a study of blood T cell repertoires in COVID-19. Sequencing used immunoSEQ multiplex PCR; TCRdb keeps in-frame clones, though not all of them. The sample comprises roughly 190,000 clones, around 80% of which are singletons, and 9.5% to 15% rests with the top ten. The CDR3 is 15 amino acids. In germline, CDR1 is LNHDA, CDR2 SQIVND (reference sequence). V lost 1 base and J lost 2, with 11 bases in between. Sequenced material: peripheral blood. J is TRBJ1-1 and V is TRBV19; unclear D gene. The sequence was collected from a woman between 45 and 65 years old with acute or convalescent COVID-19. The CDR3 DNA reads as TGTGCCAGTAGTATAGGTGCTGGGAGCAACACTGAAGCTTTCTTT. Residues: CASSIGAGSNTEAFF.